This T cell receptor beta chain was found in a study of T cell repertoires in cytomegalovirus infection. Study as a whole: A matching HLA type, together with CMV infection, was signaled by public TCR beta signatures.

TCRdb recomputed calls from the reads with MiXCR, one row per CDR3 protein. Altogether 630,000 or so distinct CDR3 sequences are present, approximately 25% being singletons, with the ten largest covering 7% to 9%. From germline, CDR1 is MDHEN and CDR2 SYDVKM. The length of the CDR3 is 15 residues. J was trimmed by 5 bases and V by 5 bases; bases with no gene match: 7. This clonotype was counted between two and nine times. The antigen is not known. Study-level findings and limits: Identification of carriers of CMV plus the relevant HLA was achieved through cumulative public TCR beta family frequency. The study found HLA-C-restricted CMV-specific TCR beta clonotypes dominating the ex vivo response.

Sequenced input: CD8+ T cells from PBMCs. The gene calls are TRBV28 and TRBJ2-7, with 12 bases identical to TRBD2. This TCR was sampled from a human donor in good health (CMV status not recorded). Some clones in this sample may be carry-over from other donors' samples. The CDR3 protein is CASSPRLAGGNEQYV. CDR3 DNA: TGTGCCAGCAGTCCCAGGCTAGCGGGGGGGAACGAGCAGTACGTC.